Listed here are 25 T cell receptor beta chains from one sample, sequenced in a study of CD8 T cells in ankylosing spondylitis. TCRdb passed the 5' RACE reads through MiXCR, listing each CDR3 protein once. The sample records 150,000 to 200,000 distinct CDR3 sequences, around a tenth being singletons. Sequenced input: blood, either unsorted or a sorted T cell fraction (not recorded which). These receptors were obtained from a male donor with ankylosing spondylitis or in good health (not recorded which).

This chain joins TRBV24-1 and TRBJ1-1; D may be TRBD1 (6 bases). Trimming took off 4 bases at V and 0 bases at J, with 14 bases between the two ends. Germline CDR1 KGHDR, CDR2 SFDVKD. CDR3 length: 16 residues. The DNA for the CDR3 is TGTGCCACCAGTGACTTCCGGGACATCTTGAACACTGAAGCTTTCTTT. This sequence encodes CATSDFRDILNTEAFF.

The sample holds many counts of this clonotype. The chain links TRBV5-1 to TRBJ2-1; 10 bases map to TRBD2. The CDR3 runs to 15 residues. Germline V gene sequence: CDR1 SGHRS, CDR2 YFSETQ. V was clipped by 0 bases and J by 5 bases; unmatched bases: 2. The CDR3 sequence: CASSLAGTSDNEQFF. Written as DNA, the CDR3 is TGCGCCAGCAGCTTGGCTGGGACTAGCGACAATGAGCAGTTCTTC.

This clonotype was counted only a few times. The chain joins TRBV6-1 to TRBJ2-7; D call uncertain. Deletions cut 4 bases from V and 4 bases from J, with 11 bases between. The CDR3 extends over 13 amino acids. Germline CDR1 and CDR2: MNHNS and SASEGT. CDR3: CASSADGTYEQYF. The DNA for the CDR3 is TGTGCCAGCAGTGCTGACGGAACGTACGAGCAGTACTTC.

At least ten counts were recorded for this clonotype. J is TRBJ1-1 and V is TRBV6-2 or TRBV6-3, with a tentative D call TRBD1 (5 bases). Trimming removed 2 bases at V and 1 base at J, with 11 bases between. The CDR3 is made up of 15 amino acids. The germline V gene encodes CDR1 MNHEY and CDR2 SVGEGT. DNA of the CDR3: TGTGCCAGCAGTTACCCCACCGGGGGGAACACTGAAGCTTTCTTT. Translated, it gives CASSYPTGGNTEAFF.

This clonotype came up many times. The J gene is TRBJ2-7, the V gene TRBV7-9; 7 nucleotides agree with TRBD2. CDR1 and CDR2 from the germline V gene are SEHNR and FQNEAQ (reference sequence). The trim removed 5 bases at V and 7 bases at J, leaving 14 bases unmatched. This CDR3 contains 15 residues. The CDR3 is CASSPGGTGGWEQYF. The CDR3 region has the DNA TGTGCCAGCAGCCCGGGGGGAACGGGCGGATGGGAGCAGTACTTC.

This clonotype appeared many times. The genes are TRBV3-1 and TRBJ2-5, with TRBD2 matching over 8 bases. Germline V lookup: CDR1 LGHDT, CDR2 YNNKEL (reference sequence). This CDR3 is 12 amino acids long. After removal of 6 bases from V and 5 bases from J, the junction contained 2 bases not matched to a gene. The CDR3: CASSSGKETQYF. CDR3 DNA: TGTGCCAGCAGTAGCGGGAAGGAGACCCAGTACTTC.

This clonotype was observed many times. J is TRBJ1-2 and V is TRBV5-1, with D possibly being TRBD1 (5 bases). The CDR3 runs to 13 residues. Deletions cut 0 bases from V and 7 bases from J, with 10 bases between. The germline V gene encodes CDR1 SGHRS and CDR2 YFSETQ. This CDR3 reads CASSLDGGGGYTF. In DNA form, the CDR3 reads TGCGCCAGCAGCTTGGATGGTGGGGGTGGCTACACCTTC.

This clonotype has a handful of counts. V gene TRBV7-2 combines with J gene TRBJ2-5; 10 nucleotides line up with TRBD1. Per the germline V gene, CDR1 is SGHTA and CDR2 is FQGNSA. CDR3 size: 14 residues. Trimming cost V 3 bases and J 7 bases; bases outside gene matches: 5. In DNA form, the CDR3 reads TGTGCCAGCAGCTTCTGGGGGACAGGGGCGACCCAGTACTTC. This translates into CASSFWGTGATQYF.

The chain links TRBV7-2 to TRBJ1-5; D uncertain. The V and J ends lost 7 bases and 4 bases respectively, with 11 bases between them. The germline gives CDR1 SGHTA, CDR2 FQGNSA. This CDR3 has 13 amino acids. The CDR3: CASKASANQPQHF. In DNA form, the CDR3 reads TGTGCCAGCAAGGCCAGCGCGAATCAGCCCCAGCATTTT.

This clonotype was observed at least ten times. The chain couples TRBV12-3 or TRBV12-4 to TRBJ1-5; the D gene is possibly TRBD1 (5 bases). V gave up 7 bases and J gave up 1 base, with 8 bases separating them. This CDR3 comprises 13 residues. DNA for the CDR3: TGTGCCAGCAATACAGGAAGCAATCAGCCCCAGCATTTT. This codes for CASNTGSNQPQHF.

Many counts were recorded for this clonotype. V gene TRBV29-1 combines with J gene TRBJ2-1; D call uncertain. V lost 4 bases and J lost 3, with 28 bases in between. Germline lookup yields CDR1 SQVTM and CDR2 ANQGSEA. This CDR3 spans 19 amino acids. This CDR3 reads CSVVGYLDGQLRNYNEQFF. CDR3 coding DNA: TGCAGCGTTGTGGGATACCTAGATGGTCAGCTCCGAAACTACAATGAGCAGTTCTTC.

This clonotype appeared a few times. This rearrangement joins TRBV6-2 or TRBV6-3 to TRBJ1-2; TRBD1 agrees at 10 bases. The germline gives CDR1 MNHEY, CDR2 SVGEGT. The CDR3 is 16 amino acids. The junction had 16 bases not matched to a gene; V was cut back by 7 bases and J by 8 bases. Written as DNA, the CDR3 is TGTGCCAGCAACCGCGCGCCGGGACAGGGGAATGTGGGCTACACCTTC. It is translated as CASNRAPGQGNVGYTF.

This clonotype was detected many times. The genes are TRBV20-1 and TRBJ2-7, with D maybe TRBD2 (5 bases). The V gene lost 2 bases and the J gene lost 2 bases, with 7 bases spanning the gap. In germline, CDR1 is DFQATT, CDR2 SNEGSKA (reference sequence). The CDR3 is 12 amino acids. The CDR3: CSARIATYEQYF. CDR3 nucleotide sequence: TGCAGTGCTAGAATAGCGACCTACGAGCAGTACTTC.

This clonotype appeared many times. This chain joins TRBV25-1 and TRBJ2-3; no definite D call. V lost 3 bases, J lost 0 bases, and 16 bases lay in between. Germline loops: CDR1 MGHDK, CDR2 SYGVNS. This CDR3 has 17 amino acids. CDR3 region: CASSDTKHPASTDTQYF. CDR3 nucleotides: TGTGCCAGCAGTGATACGAAACATCCTGCTAGCACAGATACGCAGTATTTT.

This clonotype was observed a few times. The CDR3 spells CSAGRLQGVDNEQFF. The CDR3 DNA follows: TGCAGTGCTGGGAGACTCCAGGGGGTTGACAATGAGCAGTTCTTC. The rearrangement joins TRBV20-1 to TRBJ2-1, with 7 positions matching TRBD1. This CDR3 has 15 residues. With V trimmed by 5 bases and J by 5 bases, 12 bases remained unmatched. Germline CDR1 is DFQATT and CDR2 is SNEGSKA (reference sequence).

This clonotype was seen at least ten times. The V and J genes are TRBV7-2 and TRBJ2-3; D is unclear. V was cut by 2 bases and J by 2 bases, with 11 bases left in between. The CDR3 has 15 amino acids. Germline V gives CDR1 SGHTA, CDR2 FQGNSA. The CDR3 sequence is CASSLRAGHTDTQYF. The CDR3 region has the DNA TGTGCCAGCAGCTTAAGAGCAGGCCACACAGATACGCAGTATTTT.

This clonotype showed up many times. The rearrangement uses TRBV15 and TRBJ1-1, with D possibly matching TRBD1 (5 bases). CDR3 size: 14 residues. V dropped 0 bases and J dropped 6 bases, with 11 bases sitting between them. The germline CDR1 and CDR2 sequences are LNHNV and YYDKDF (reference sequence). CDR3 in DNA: TGTGCCACCAGCAGAGATTCAGGGTTCGCTGAAGCTTTCTTT. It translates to CATSRDSGFAEAFF.

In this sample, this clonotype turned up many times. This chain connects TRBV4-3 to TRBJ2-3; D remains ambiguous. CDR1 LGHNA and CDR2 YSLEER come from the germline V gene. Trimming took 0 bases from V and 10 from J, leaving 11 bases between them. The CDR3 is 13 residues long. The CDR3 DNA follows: TGCGCCAGCAGCCAAGATATATCCTGGGCGCAGTATTTT. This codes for CASSQDISWAQYF.

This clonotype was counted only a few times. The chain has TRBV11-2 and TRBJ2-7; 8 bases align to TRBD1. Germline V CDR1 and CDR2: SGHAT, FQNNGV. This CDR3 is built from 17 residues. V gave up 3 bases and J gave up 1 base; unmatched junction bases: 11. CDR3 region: CASSFLWADRDSYEQYF. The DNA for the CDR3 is TGTGCCAGCAGCTTCCTTTGGGCGGACAGGGATTCCTACGAGCAGTACTTC.

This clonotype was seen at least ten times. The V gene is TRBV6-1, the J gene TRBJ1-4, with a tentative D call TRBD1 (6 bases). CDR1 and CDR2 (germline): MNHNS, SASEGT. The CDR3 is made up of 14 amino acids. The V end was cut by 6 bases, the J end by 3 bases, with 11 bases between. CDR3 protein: CASRRGQPNEKLFF. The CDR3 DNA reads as TGTGCCAGCAGACGAGGACAGCCTAATGAAAAACTGTTTTTT.

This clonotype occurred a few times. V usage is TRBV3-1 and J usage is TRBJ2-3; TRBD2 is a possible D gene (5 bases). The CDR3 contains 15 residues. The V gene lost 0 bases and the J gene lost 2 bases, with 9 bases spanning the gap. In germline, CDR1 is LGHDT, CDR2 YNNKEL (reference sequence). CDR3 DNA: TGTGCCAGCAGCCAAGATGGGGAGAACACAGATACGCAGTATTTT. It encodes CASSQDGENTDTQYF.

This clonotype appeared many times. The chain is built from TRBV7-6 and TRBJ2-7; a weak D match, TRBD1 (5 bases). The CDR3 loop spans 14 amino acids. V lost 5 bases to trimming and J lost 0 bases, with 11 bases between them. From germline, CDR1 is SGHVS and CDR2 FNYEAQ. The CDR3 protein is CASSGTQDSYEQYF. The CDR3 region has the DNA TGTGCCAGCAGCGGTACACAGGACTCCTACGAGCAGTACTTC.

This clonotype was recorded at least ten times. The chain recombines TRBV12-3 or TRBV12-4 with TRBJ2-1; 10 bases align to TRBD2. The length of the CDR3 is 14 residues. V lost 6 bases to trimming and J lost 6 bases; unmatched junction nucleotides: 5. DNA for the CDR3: TGTGCCAGCAGCCCAAGCGGGAGGGCCAATGAGCAGTTCTTC. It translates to CASSPSGRANEQFF.

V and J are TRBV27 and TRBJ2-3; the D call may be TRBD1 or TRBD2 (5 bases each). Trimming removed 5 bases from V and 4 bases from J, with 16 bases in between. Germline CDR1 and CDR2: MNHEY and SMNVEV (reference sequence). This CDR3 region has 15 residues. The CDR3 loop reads CASSLGTTSSDTQYF. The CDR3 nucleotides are TGTGCCAGCAGTCTCGGGACCACGTCTTCAGATACGCAGTATTTT.

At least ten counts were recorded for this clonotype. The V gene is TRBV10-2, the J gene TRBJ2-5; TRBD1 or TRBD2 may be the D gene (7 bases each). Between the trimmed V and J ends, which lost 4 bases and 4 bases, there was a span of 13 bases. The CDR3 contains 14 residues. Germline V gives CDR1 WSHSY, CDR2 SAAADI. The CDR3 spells CASSGQGGRETQYF. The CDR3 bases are TGCGCCAGCAGTGGACAGGGCGGGAGAGAGACCCAGTACTTC.